Each of the 10 T cell receptor beta chains below was sequenced from the same sample in a study of blood T cells in healthy people across ages. It was with a sample-barcoded 5' primer and a J-beta primer mix that a second PCR of about 7 to 12 cycles was run. TCRdb recomputed calls from the 5' RACE reads with MiXCR, one row per CDR3 protein. Of hundreds of thousands of distinct CDR3 sequences in the sample, more than 40% are singletons; the top ten hold roughly a fifth. The sample consisted of blood. The receptors were sampled from a man aged 55 to 70 in good health.

This clonotype was found a few times. The chain combines TRBV6-1 with TRBJ2-7, with D hard to call. V lost 2 bases and J 1 base, leaving 6 bases between the germline ends. CDR3 length: 13 amino acids. CDR1 and CDR2 from the germline V gene are MNHNS and SASEGT. CDR3 loop: CASSEIGSYEQYF. The CDR3, as DNA: TGTGCCAGCAGTGAAATTGGGTCCTACGAGCAGTACTTC.

This clonotype was detected many times. The chain is built from TRBV7-9 and TRBJ2-1, with TRBD1 as a possible D gene (6 bases). The CDR3 extends over 15 amino acids. The V gene lost 3 bases and the J gene lost 9 bases, with 18 bases spanning the gap. Germline loops: CDR1 SEHNR, CDR2 FQNEAQ (reference sequence). The DNA for the CDR3 is TGTGCCAGCAGCTTTAGAGGGGCACAGACAGGTGAGCAGTTCTTC. Its protein product is CASSFRGAQTGEQFF.

The V and J genes are TRBV9 and TRBJ2-3; TRBD2 matches 9 bases. J lost 3 bases, V lost 2 bases, and 13 bases had no gene match. This CDR3 is built from 18 residues. Germline V gene data show CDR1 as SGDLS and CDR2 as YYNGEE. DNA for the CDR3: TGTGCCAGCAGCGTTTCTAGCGGGGAGGGCCTACGGACAGATACGCAGTATTTT. Translated, it gives CASSVSSGEGLRTDTQYF. The full variable domain, rest sourced from reference TRBV9 and TRBJ2-3, is DSGVTQTPKHLITATGQRVTLRCSPRSGDLSVYWYQQSLDQGLQFLIQYYNGEERAKGNILERFSAQQFPDLHSELNLSSLELGDSALYFCASSVSSGEGLRTDTQYFGPGTRLTVL.

The chain is built from TRBV11-2 and TRBJ1-2, with D possibly TRBD1 on 6 matching bases. The V and J ends lost 1 base and 7 bases respectively, with 13 bases between them. The CDR3 sequence is 14 residues long. Germline V gene sequence: CDR1 SGHAT, CDR2 FQNNGV. In DNA form, the CDR3 reads TGTGCCAGCAGCTTAGGCCACAGGGATGGTGGCTACACCTTC. Translating it yields CASSLGHRDGGYTF.

This sequence joins TRBV7-9 and TRBJ2-7, with D unresolved. The length of the CDR3 is 11 residues. V was shortened by 5 bases and J by 6 bases, with 8 bases between the two germline ends. Germline-derived CDR1 and CDR2 are SEHNR and FQNEAQ (reference sequence). CDR3 sequence: CASSNIIEQYF. For the CDR3, the DNA is TGTGCCAGCAGCAATATAATCGAGCAGTACTTC.

The chain couples TRBV6-2 or TRBV6-3 to TRBJ2-2; no definite D call. Germline CDR1 MNHEY, CDR2 SVGEGT. This CDR3 is 14 amino acids long. Between the trimmed V and J ends, which lost 5 bases and 4 bases, there was a span of 11 bases. The CDR3 region is CASSPDLGTGELFF. CDR3 DNA sequence: TGTGCCAGCAGTCCAGACTTGGGCACCGGGGAGCTGTTTTTT.

This clonotype turned up a few times. V usage is TRBV20-1 and J usage is TRBJ2-1; D is undetermined. This CDR3 is built from 11 residues. CDR1 DFQATT and CDR2 SNEGSKA come from the germline V gene (reference sequence). Deletions cut 5 bases from V and 8 bases from J, with 10 bases between. The DNA of the CDR3 is TGCAGTGCTCCGCTCGGCTATGAGCAGTTCTTC. Translation gives CSAPLGYEQFF.

With respect to this clonotype: One junction end does not reproduce the germline sequence, and a read error may be involved. The rearrangement joins TRBV10-3 to TRBJ1-6, with D hard to call. Per the germline V gene, CDR1 is ENHRY and CDR2 is SYGVKD. This CDR3 spans 15 amino acids. In DNA form, the CDR3 reads TGTGCCATCGGTGAGTCGGGCAGCAACAATTCACCCCTCCACTTT. The encoded protein is CAIGESGSNNSPLHF.

The table lists this clonotype with a few counts. The chain couples TRBV20-1 to TRBJ2-7; no clear D. Germline V gene data show CDR1 as DFQATT and CDR2 as SNEGSKA (reference sequence). The ends were cut back, 3 bases at V and 6 bases at J, with 9 bases in the middle. The CDR3 totals 11 residues. The CDR3 DNA reads TGCAGTGCTAGGTGGAGTGGCGAGCAGTACTTC. This encodes CSARWSGEQYF.

This clonotype was seen more than once but under ten times. The chain recombines TRBV28 with TRBJ2-3, with D unresolved. Germline V gives CDR1 MDHEN, CDR2 SYDVKM. V lost 3 bases and J 5 bases, leaving 15 bases between the germline ends. The CDR3 contains 15 residues. The CDR3 bases are TGTGCCAGCAGTTTCCGGAATTCGCCCAGAGATACGCAGTATTTT. Protein sequence: CASSFRNSPRDTQYF.